Reported below is one T cell receptor (beta chain). Methods used by the authors: It was from reference gene primer amplification that nucleated cell counts were estimated. This table comes from immunoSEQ multiplex PCR, and its TCRdb copy is limited to in-frame clones, with some not included. D and trimming come from the DNA, and the V and J calls and clone size come from that table. Seen here are about 200,000 clones, roughly 87% observed once, and the top ten hold 20% to 25%. The record originates from a study of blood T cell repertoires in COVID-19. In the study overall: PBMCs, B-cell-depleted T cells, or T cells were the source of the cDNA or gDNA that made up the material.

Specimen: peripheral blood. The TCR was taken from a man between 60 and 75 years old with active or convalescent COVID-19.

The chain's CDR3 is CASSQRPGQESSYEQYF. DNA of the CDR3: TGTGCCAGCAGCCAACGACCGGGACAGGAGAGCTCCTACGAGCAGTACTTC. V and J are TRBV3-1 (or the pseudogene TRBV3-2) and TRBJ2-7, with 8 nucleotides matching TRBD1. The CDR3 runs to 17 residues. J lost 0 bases, V lost 2 bases, and 9 bases had no gene match. Germline CDR1 and CDR2: LGHDT and YNNKEL (reference sequence).